These 28 T cell receptor beta chains were all obtained from the same sample, sequenced in a study of shared clonotypes between healthy human individuals (dated by TCRdb to 2020 to 2021). The library was prepared using the immunoSEQ multiplex PCR assay. TCRdb took this table from immuneACCESS and kept in-frame rearrangements with V and J called. Such tables lack part of the clones; where checked against another copy, unresolved V genes explain under half of the gap, and the rest is unexplained. In all, the sample holds around 1.1 million clones, and around three quarters of those were seen once. The ten biggest clones cover around 0.61% of the sample. Sequencing used memory CD4+ T cells from PBMCs. Per the publication, the cell subset or site label means: CD45RA-negative fraction. The source is a man aged 18 to 29 in good health. Some clones in this sample may be carry-over from other donors' samples.

This clone has at least ten counts. The chain is built from TRBV5-1 and TRBJ1-4; possible D gene TRBD1, 5 bases. V gave up 5 bases and J gave up 4 bases, with 12 bases separating them. The CDR3 sequence is 14 residues long. CDR1 is SGHRS and CDR2 is YFSETQ in the germline V gene. CDR3 residues: CASSTGTVNEKLFF. For the CDR3, the DNA is TGCGCCAGCAGTACTGGGACCGTTAATGAAAAACTGTTTTTT. The full variable domain, in which reference TRBV5-1 and TRBJ1-4 provide the parts outside the CDR3, is KAGVTQTPRYLIKTRGQQVTLSCSPISGHRSVSWYQQTPGQGLQFLFEYFSETQRNKGNFPGRFSGRQFSNSRSEMNVSTLELGDSALYLCASSTGTVNEKLFFGSGTQLSVL.

This chain uses TRBV28 with TRBJ2-1; D may be TRBD2 (5 bases). V lost 7 bases and J 8 bases, leaving 12 bases between the germline ends. This CDR3 is 12 amino acids long. Per the germline V gene, CDR1 is MDHEN and CDR2 is SYDVKM. CDR3 in amino acids: CASNRETDEQFF. CDR3 sequence (DNA): TGTGCCAGCAATAGGGAGACCGATGAGCAGTTCTTC.

The chain joins TRBV9 to TRBJ1-4, with a possible D match to TRBD1 (5 bases). Germline V gene lookup returns CDR1 SGDLS and CDR2 YYNGEE. The CDR3 totals 15 residues. Deletions cut 1 base from V and 4 bases from J, with 11 bases between. CDR3 in DNA: TGTGCCAGCAGCGTAACAGGAAGGGATAATGAAAAACTGTTTTTT. It specifies CASSVTGRDNEKLFF.

The CDR3 nucleotides are TGTGCCAGCAGTTACTCGCAGGGGGCGGACACCATATATTTT. Translating gives CASSYSQGADTIYF. The chain joins TRBV6-6 to TRBJ1-3, with 8 bases fitting TRBD1. The V gene's germline CDR1 is MNHNY and CDR2 SVGAGI (reference sequence). CDR3 length equals 14 residues. The V gene end was trimmed by 0 bases and the J gene end by 8 bases; junction bases not matched to a gene: 3.

The chain couples TRBV5-1 to TRBJ2-1; D perhaps matches TRBD2 (6 bases). CDR1 and CDR2 (germline): SGHRS, YFSETQ. The germline V and J ends were trimmed by 4 bases and 0 bases, with 14 bases remaining between them. This CDR3 has 16 residues. The CDR3 is CASSRTSQSSYNEQFF. Here the CDR3 DNA reads TGCGCCAGCAGCAGAACTAGCCAGAGCTCCTACAATGAGCAGTTCTTC.

This chain connects TRBV5-4 to TRBJ2-4, with TRBD2 as a possible D gene (6 bases). Trimming shortened V by 4 bases and J by 9 bases, and 14 bases separated the two germline ends. The CDR3 totals 13 residues. Germline V gene data show CDR1 as SGHNT and CDR2 as YYREEE (reference sequence). The CDR3, as DNA: TGTGCCAGCAGCACCGGGGGTGGGGGCATTCAGTACTTC. It yields the protein CASSTGGGGIQYF. Full variable domain (outside the CDR3, taken from reference TRBV5-4 and TRBJ2-4): ETGVTQSPTHLIKTRGQQVTLRCSSQSGHNTVSWYQQALGQGPQFIFQYYREEENGRGNFPPRFSGLQFPNYSSELNVNALELDDSALYLCASSTGGGGIQYFGAGTRLSVL.

The chain uses TRBV5-1 and TRBJ2-7; D possibly corresponds to TRBD1 (6 bases). Per germline, CDR1 SGHRS and CDR2 YFSETQ. The CDR3 sequence is 16 residues long. The V gene lost 4 bases and the J gene lost 2 bases, with 19 bases spanning the gap. CDR3 in amino acids: CASSPDGQGNTYEQYF. CDR3 bases: TGCGCCAGCAGCCCTGACGGGCAGGGGAATACCTACGAGCAGTACTTC.

This clone has more than one count but fewer than ten. The V gene is TRBV7-9, the J gene TRBJ2-1, with D possibly being TRBD2 (5 bases). Trimming took 5 bases from V and 5 from J, leaving 13 bases between them. The CDR3 covers 14 residues. Per germline, CDR1 SEHNR and CDR2 FQNEAQ (reference sequence). The CDR3 coding sequence is TGTGCCAGCAGCCGGCAGGCTAGCCACAATGAGCAGTTCTTC. Translation: CASSRQASHNEQFF.

Here the CDR3 reads CASSLVLSLSSYEQYF. In nucleotides, the CDR3 is TGTGCCAGCAGCTTAGTCCTTTCACTGAGCTCCTACGAGCAGTACTTC. The chain links TRBV11-2 to TRBJ2-7; no clear D. CDR3 length: 16 amino acids. CDR1 is SGHAT and CDR2 is FQNNGV in the germline V gene. V lost 1 base and J 0 bases, leaving 13 bases between the germline ends.

The rearrangement uses TRBV9 and TRBJ2-3, with TRBD2 identical over 8 bases. Germline V CDR1 and CDR2: SGDLS, YYNGEE. The V segment lost 0 bases and the J segment 3 bases; nucleotides outside the gene matches: 3. The CDR3 is made up of 15 amino acids. The CDR3 bases are TGTGCCAGCAGCGTAGACGGGAGGGCAACAGATACGCAGTATTTT. It yields the protein CASSVDGRATDTQYF.

Of note for this clone: A single base is all that separates this from a far larger clone, so a read error is likely. Other DNA sequences in the sample encode the same CDR3. The chain uses TRBV4-1 and TRBJ1-4; the match to TRBD1 covers 9 bases. Looked up from germline, CDR1 is MGHRA and CDR2 is YSYEKL. This CDR3 comprises 15 residues. CDR3 sequence reads: CASSQLGTGSEKLFF. The DNA of the CDR3 is TGCGCCAGCAGCCAGCTTGGGACAGGGAGTGAAAAACTGTTTTTC.

This clone was picked up a small number of times. The chain employs TRBV18 and TRBJ2-2; D call uncertain. V lost 3 bases to trimming and J lost 5 bases, with 10 bases between them. This CDR3 region has 14 residues. Germline CDR1 and CDR2: KGHSH and LQKENI. CDR3 nucleotide sequence: TGTGCCAGCTCACCGCCGTTGATGACCGGGGAGCTGTTTTTT. This translates into CASSPPLMTGELFF.

The J gene is TRBJ1-3, the V gene TRBV7-8, with no clear D. The V end was cut by 2 bases, the J end by 0 bases, with 5 bases between. The CDR3 length is 14 residues. The V gene's germline CDR1 is SGHVS and CDR2 FQNEAQ. DNA for the CDR3: TGTGCCAGCAGCTTACAGATCTCTGGAAACACCATATATTTT. This sequence encodes CASSLQISGNTIYF.

CDR3 amino acids: CASSLGWNTGELFF. DNA of the CDR3: TGTGCCAGCAGCTTGGGCTGGAACACCGGGGAGCTGTTTTTT. The chain employs TRBV11-2 and TRBJ2-2, with unresolved D. Deletions cut 3 bases from V and 1 base from J, with 6 bases between. Germline CDR1 SGHAT, CDR2 FQNNGV. The CDR3 runs to 14 residues.

CDR3 sequence (DNA): TGCAGCGCTTCGGACAGCCCTAATCAGCCCCAGCATTTT. Its translation: CSASDSPNQPQHF. V usage is TRBV29-1 and J usage is TRBJ1-5; D might be TRBD1 (6 bases). This CDR3 is built from 13 residues. Germline values: CDR1 SQVTM, CDR2 ANQGSEA. V was trimmed by 7 bases and J by 4 bases, leaving 14 bases between them.

The rearrangement joins TRBV7-2 to TRBJ1-3; D is undetermined. V was clipped by 2 bases and J by 3 bases, with 8 bases between them. Germline V gene sequence: CDR1 SGHTA, CDR2 FQGNSA. The CDR3 runs to 14 residues. Here the CDR3 DNA reads TGTGCCAGCAGCTTATCCGGGAGTGGAAACACCATATATTTT. Amino acids: CASSLSGSGNTIYF.

The rearrangement links TRBV28 to TRBJ2-1, with D possibly matching TRBD2 (6 bases). CDR1 is MDHEN and CDR2 is SYDVKM in the germline V gene. The CDR3 is 16 residues long. With 2 bases removed from V and 2 bases from J, the gap between germline ends came to 13 bases. In DNA, the CDR3 is TGTGCCAGCAGTTTAGGGGGTAGCGGCCCCTACAATGAGCAGTTCTTC. Protein sequence: CASSLGGSGPYNEQFF.

The J gene is TRBJ1-4, the V gene TRBV7-2; 9 nucleotides line up with TRBD1. The trim removed 2 bases at V and 8 bases at J, leaving 6 bases unmatched. Germline CDR1 is SGHTA and CDR2 is FQGNSA. The CDR3 covers 15 residues. The CDR3 DNA follows: TGTGCCAGCAGCTTAACAGGGGGCGGTAGGGAAAAACTGTTTTTT. Translating it yields CASSLTGGGREKLFF.

The genes are TRBV7-2 and TRBJ2-1; weak D call: TRBD2 (6 bases). The CDR3 length is 17 residues. V was clipped by 8 bases and J by 0 bases, with 20 bases between them. Per germline, CDR1 SGHTA and CDR2 FQGNSA. CDR3 amino acids: CASQRRGAKSSYNEQFF. CDR3 bases: TGTGCCAGCCAACGGCGGGGAGCCAAAAGCTCCTACAATGAGCAGTTCTTC.

The chain employs TRBV5-5 and TRBJ1-5; D uncertain. The length of the CDR3 is 18 residues. Germline CDR1 reads SGHKS; CDR2 reads YYEKEE (reference sequence). Trimming took 4 bases from V and 0 from J, leaving 20 bases between them. This chain's CDR3 is CASSPKQRLDYSNQPQHF. Here the CDR3 DNA reads TGTGCCAGCAGCCCAAAACAGAGACTCGACTATAGCAATCAGCCCCAGCATTTT.

This clone was counted only a few times. This chain connects TRBV27 to TRBJ2-1; 9 nucleotides line up with TRBD1. The CDR3 length is 14 residues. Unmatched junction bases numbered 5, after V lost 5 bases and J lost 6 bases. The V gene's germline CDR1 is MNHEY and CDR2 SMNVEV (reference sequence). CDR3 loop: CASSTMTGGNEQFF. The CDR3 DNA is TGTGCCAGCAGTACAATGACAGGGGGCAATGAGCAGTTCTTC.

This clone has a handful of counts. This sequence joins TRBV28 and TRBJ1-5; D remains unclear. The germline V and J ends were trimmed by 7 bases and 0 bases, with 10 bases remaining between them. CDR3 length: 14 residues. CDR1 and CDR2 from the germline V gene are MDHEN and SYDVKM. The CDR3 loop is CASKNTDSNQPQHF. DNA for the CDR3: TGTGCCAGCAAGAACACCGATAGCAATCAGCCCCAGCATTTT.

As to this clone: One end of the junction varies from germline; a read error may be responsible. The chain links TRBV5-1 to TRBJ2-2, with 9 positions matching TRBD1. The CDR3 length is 17 residues. CDR1 and CDR2 from the germline V gene are SGHRS and YFSETQ. For the CDR3, the DNA is TGCGCCAGCAGCATACCTTGGACAGGGGATAACACCGAGGAGCTGTTTTTT. Translation gives CASSIPWTGDNTEELFF.

The J gene is TRBJ1-2, the V gene TRBV6-6, with a weak D call TRBD1 (5 bases). CDR3 length: 13 amino acids. The germline V gene encodes CDR1 MNHNY and CDR2 SVGAGI (reference sequence). V shed 8 bases and J shed 0 bases, with 10 bases lying between them. The CDR3 coding sequence is TGTGCCAGCCGGGACGGAACTAACTATGGCTACACCTTC. This translates into CASRDGTNYGYTF.

The rearrangement joins TRBV27 to TRBJ1-4; 9 bases align to TRBD1. The germline CDR1 and CDR2 sequences are MNHEY and SMNVEV (reference sequence). The CDR3 spans 15 residues. With 2 bases clipped from V and 8 bases from J, the junction kept 6 bases outside the gene matches. CDR3 sequence: CASSLEGTGLEKLFF. As DNA, the CDR3 is TGTGCCAGCAGTTTAGAAGGGACAGGGTTAGAAAAACTGTTTTTT.

The chain carries TRBV9 and TRBJ1-4, with D tentatively TRBD1 (6 bases). CDR1 is SGDLS and CDR2 is YYNGEE in the germline V gene. CDR3 size: 15 residues. V was pared by 1 base and J by 8 bases, with 15 bases between. Written as DNA, the CDR3 is TGTGCCAGCAGCGTACGTGGGGGCGAAGTAGAAAAACTGTTTTTT. As protein: CASSVRGGEVEKLFF. Complete variable domain (other parts from reference TRBV9 and TRBJ1-4): DSGVTQTPKHLITATGQRVTLRCSPRSGDLSVYWYQQSLDQGLQFLIQYYNGEERAKGNILERFSAQQFPDLHSELNLSSLELGDSALYFCASSVRGGEVEKLFFGSGTQLSVL.

This clone has a single count. This chain links TRBV11-2 with TRBJ2-7; D gene unclear. Trimming removed 0 bases at V and 2 bases at J, with 5 bases between. Germline assignment: CDR1 SGHAT and CDR2 FQNNGV. This CDR3 has 13 residues. The DNA of the CDR3 is TGTGCCAGCAGCTTAGACTACACCTACGAGCAGTACTTC. This encodes CASSLDYTYEQYF.

This clone was counted only a few times. The V call is TRBV5-1, the J call TRBJ2-3; D may be TRBD2 (6 bases). From germline, CDR1 is SGHRS and CDR2 YFSETQ. V shed 6 bases and J shed 3 bases, with 14 bases lying between them. CDR3 length equals 14 residues. The chain's CDR3 is CASTSASETDTQYF. The CDR3 DNA reads TGCGCCAGCACCTCGGCTAGCGAGACAGATACGCAGTATTTT.